The clone carrying this T cell receptor beta chain was detected many times. Its specificity is unknown. The CDR3 loop spans 15 amino acids. Deletions cut 5 bases from V and 0 bases from J, with 11 bases between. CDR1 and CDR2 (germline): MDHEN, SYDVKM. Time point noted: persistent/refractory GD, antithyroid drugs over 5 years with positive TRAb. PBMCs were the source of the RNA used for TCR sequencing. The sample originates from a study of regulatory T cells in long-lasting Graves disease. Points from the study as a whole: Clonotypes that were public and shared totalled some 2,900 in persistent patients versus about 1,000 in new patients. The study found TRBV28, TRBJ1-2 and TRBJ2-5 favored in persistent disease.

Combining iRepertoire HTBI primers with Arm-PCR of CDR3 regions, the authors built TCR beta libraries. TCRdb independently ran MiXCR on the multiplex PCR reads; one entry per CDR3 protein. This sample yields about 430,000 distinct CDR3 sequences, of which roughly 23% are seen a single time; 14% belongs to the top ten. The sample in question was peripheral blood mononuclear cells (PBMCs), obtained when the disease was refractory, from a patient treated with antithyroid drugs. The chain combines TRBV28 with TRBJ1-5; D gene ambiguous. This TCR derives from a female donor with Graves disease. The CDR3 DNA reads TGTGCCAGCAGTAATCCCACTACTAGCAATCAGCCCCAGCATTTT. Residues: CASSNPTTSNQPQHF.